Listed below are T cell receptor beta chains from one sample, sequenced in a study of cytomegalovirus exposure and HLA in healthy donors. The method was immunoSEQ multiplex PCR; TCRdb's version includes in-frame clones alone and lacks a portion of them. The sample yields roughly 110,000 clones, roughly four fifths seen once. Sequencing input: PBMCs. These receptor sequences come from a man over 45 in good health and CMV-seronegative. The CDR3 runs from the conserved cysteine through the conserved F or W. Each record gives: D gene, J gene, V gene, clone size, CDR3 protein, CDR3 DNA. A D gene is named only where the DNA matches it firmly. The size entry is marked missing in some rows and otherwise reads once, few, many or a size class.

NA | TRBJ1-6 | TRBV5-1 | NA | CASSLDRADNSPLHF | TGCGCCAGCAGCTTGGACAGGGCGGATAATTCACCCCTCCACTTT
NA | TRBJ2-7 | TRBV10-3 | NA | CAITPQGASYEQYF | TGTGCCATCACCCCACAGGGAGCTTCTTACGAGCAGTACTTC
NA | TRBJ2-3 | TRBV11-3 | NA | CASSLGGATDTQYF | TGTGCCAGCAGCTTGGGGGGGGCAACAGATACGCAGTATTTT
TRBD1 | TRBJ1-1 | TRBV5-1 | NA | CASSRGQTNTEAFF | TGCGCCAGCAGCCGGGGACAGACGAACACTGAAGCTTTCTTT
NA | TRBJ1-1 | TRBV7-9 | NA | CATTFRGNTEAFF | TGTGCCACTACCTTTAGGGGAAACACTGAAGCTTTCTTT
NA | TRBJ1-5 | TRBV4-2 | NA | CASSQDLASNQPQHF | TGTGCCAGCAGCCAAGATTTGGCTAGCAATCAGCCCCAGCATTTT
NA | TRBJ2-5 | TRBV7-3 | NA | CASASRGKETQYF | TGTGCCAGCGCCAGTCGGGGGAAAGAGACCCAGTACTTC
NA | TRBJ2-1 | TRBV21-1 | NA | CASSKAPGQGINEQFF | TGTGCCAGCAGCAAAGCTCCGGGACAGGGGATCAATGAGCAGTTCTTC
NA | TRBJ2-3 | TRBV4-2 | NA | CASSQDPSGTGGTDTQYF | TGTGCCAGCAGCCAAGACCCCTCCGGGACGGGGGGCACAGATACGCAGTATTTT
TRBD1 | TRBJ1-1 | TRBV6-5 | few | CASIADRVGTEAFF | TGTGCCAGCATCGCAGACAGGGTAGGAACTGAAGCTTTCTTT
NA | TRBJ1-5 | TRBV7-9 | NA | CASSQGGSNQPQHF | TGTGCCAGCAGCCAAGGGGGTTCCAATCAGCCCCAGCATTTT
TRBD2 | TRBJ2-1 | TRBV27 | NA | CASRISGGHEQFF | TGTGCCAGCAGAATTAGCGGGGGGCATGAGCAGTTCTTC
NA | TRBJ1-6 | TRBV6-1 | NA | CASSEAEGLSNSPLHF | TGTGCCAGCAGTGAAGCAGAGGGTTTGTCCAATTCACCCCTCCACTTT
NA | TRBJ1-2 | TRBV11-1 | NA | CASSFAPGYTF | TGTGCCAGCAGCTTTGCGCCGGGCTACACCTTC
TRBD1 | TRBJ1-6 | TRBV9 | NA | CASSQGQSSYNSPLHF | TGTGCCAGCAGCCAGGGACAGTCTAGCTATAATTCACCCCTCCACTTT
TRBD1 | TRBJ1-3 | TRBV6-5 | few | CASTQDRSSGNTIYF | TGTGCCAGCACCCAGGACAGGAGCTCTGGAAACACCATATATTTT
NA | TRBJ1-2 | TRBV7-2 | NA | CASSPQGWGGYTF | TGTGCCAGCAGCCCACAGGGCTGGGGGGGCTACACCTTC
NA | TRBJ1-1 | TRBV5-6 | few | CASSLGWRSTEAFF | TGTGCCAGCAGCTTGGGGTGGAGAAGCACTGAAGCTTTCTTT
TRBD1 | TRBJ1-2 | TRBV19 | NA | CASSKTGGLPYGYTF | TGTGCCAGTAGCAAGACAGGGGGCCTCCCCTATGGCTACACCTTC
NA | TRBJ2-3 | TRBV7-8 | NA | CASSPPRGSLADTQYF | TGTGCCAGCAGCCCCCCCCGGGGTTCCTTAGCAGATACGCAGTATTTT
NA | TRBJ2-7 | TRBV18 | few | CASSPRVFSYEQYF | TGTGCCAGCTCTCCCCGGGTCTTCTCCTACGAGCAGTACTTC
NA | TRBJ2-5 | TRBV18 | NA | CASSPRQAQETQYF | TGTGCCAGCTCACCAAGACAGGCGCAAGAGACCCAGTACTTC
TRBD1 | TRBJ1-5 | TRBV15 | NA | CATSRDYLQGDQPQHF | TGTGCCACCAGCAGAGATTACCTACAGGGGGATCAGCCCCAGCATTTT
NA | TRBJ1-1 | TRBV6-5 | NA | CASSYSGGLREAFF | TGTGCCAGCAGTTACTCGGGGGGTCTACGTGAAGCTTTCTTT
NA | TRBJ2-5 | TRBV14 | NA | CASSQELGTDHQETQYF | TGTGCCAGCAGCCAGGAACTAGGAACGGACCATCAAGAGACCCAGTACTTC
NA | TRBJ1-6 | TRBV7-8 | few | CASSLPDSTLHF | TGTGCCAGCAGCTTACCTGACTCAACCCTCCACTTT
NA | TRBJ1-6 | TRBV6-5 | few | CASTGGNSPLHF | TGTGCCAGCACAGGAGGAAATTCACCCCTCCACTTT
NA | TRBJ1-2 | TRBV5-1 | once | CASSPPLAGGYGYTF | TGCGCCAGCAGCCCCCCCTTGGCGGGGGGCTATGGCTACACCTTC
NA | TRBJ2-2 | TRBV9 | few | CASSVGDFPSGELFF | TGTGCCAGCAGCGTAGGTGACTTCCCAAGCGGGGAGCTGTTTTTT
NA | TRBJ2-4 | TRBV5-6 | NA | CASSEYGGAKNIQYF | TGTGCCAGCAGCGAGTACGGGGGAGCCAAAAACATTCAGTACTTC
TRBD1 | TRBJ1-5 | TRBV7-9 | NA | CASSASDRGNQPQHF | TGTGCCAGCAGCGCCTCGGACAGGGGGAATCAGCCCCAGCATTTT
NA | TRBJ1-2 | TRBV6-6 | NA | CASSYSVADTNYGYTF | TGTGCCAGCAGTTACTCCGTCGCAGACACTAACTATGGCTACACCTTC
TRBD2 | TRBJ2-3 | TRBV11-2 | NA | CASSPRLAGGFTDTQYF | TGTGCCAGCAGCCCCCGACTAGCGGGGGGGTTCACAGATACGCAGTATTTT
NA | TRBJ2-3 | TRBV12-5 | NA | CASGTVGGLAQYF | TGTGCTAGTGGTACGGTCGGAGGGCTGGCGCAGTATTTT
NA | TRBJ1-3 | TRBV7-6 | NA | CASSSTVSGNTIYF | TGTGCCAGCAGCTCGACAGTCTCTGGAAACACCATATATTTT
NA | TRBJ1-1 | TRBV19 | once | CASSIFSQQTEAFF | TGTGCCAGTAGTATTTTCTCCCAACAGACTGAAGCTTTCTTT
NA | TRBJ1-2 | TRBV29-1 | NA | CSVDPQGTTYGYTF | TGCAGCGTTGATCCACAAGGGACAACTTATGGCTACACCTTC
NA | TRBJ1-1 | TRBV28 | NA | CASSIPGGVGAEAFF | TGTGCCAGCAGTATCCCCGGCGGGGTAGGCGCTGAAGCTTTCTTT
NA | TRBJ2-1 | TRBV5-1 | NA | CASSSGTSLGNEQFF | TGCGCCAGCAGCTCCGGGACATCCTTGGGCAATGAGCAGTTCTTC
TRBD1 | TRBJ1-4 | TRBV30 | NA | CATGTGGRVGKLFF | TGTGCCACCGGGACAGGGGGCCGGGTGGGAAAACTGTTTTTT
NA | TRBJ1-1 | TRBV7-2 | NA | CASSFLMGGNTEAFF | TGTGCCAGCAGCTTCCTCATGGGGGGGAACACTGAAGCTTTCTTT
NA | TRBJ1-4 | TRBV2 | NA | CAIHTRSNEKLFF | TGTGCCATACACACCCGAAGTAATGAAAAACTGTTTTTT
TRBD1 | TRBJ1-2 | TRBV5-1 | NA | CASSLGQGMGGYTF | TGCGCCAGCAGCTTGGGACAGGGCATGGGTGGCTACACCTTC
NA | TRBJ2-2 | TRBV9 | few | CASSVGASPNTGELFF | TGTGCCAGCAGCGTAGGCGCTAGCCCGAACACCGGGGAGCTGTTTTTT
NA | TRBJ1-5 | TRBV2 | NA | CASKEQTYSNQPQHF | TGTGCCAGCAAGGAACAGACCTATAGCAATCAGCCCCAGCATTTT
NA | TRBJ1-5 | TRBV30 | NA | CAWKKKGNQPQHF | TGTGCCTGGAAAAAAAAGGGGAATCAGCCCCAGCATTTT
TRBD1 | TRBJ1-2 | TRBV5-4 | NA | CASSLVGQAYGYTF | TGTGCCAGCAGCCTAGTCGGACAGGCCTATGGCTACACCTTC
NA | TRBJ1-5 | TRBV7-8 | once | CASSLARTEDQPQHF | TGTGCCAGCAGCTTAGCGCGGACAGAAGATCAGCCCCAGCATTTT
TRBD1 | TRBJ2-2 | TRBV7-7 | NA | CASRRDRAGGELFF | TGTGCCAGCCGACGGGACAGGGCGGGCGGGGAGCTGTTTTTT
NA | TRBJ1-4 | TRBV6-6 | NA | CASSYSSGTLFF | TGTGCCAGCAGTTACTCATCGGGTACACTGTTTTTT
TRBD1 | TRBJ1-5 | TRBV6-5 | NA | CARGQGARGNQPQHF | TGTGCCAGAGGACAGGGGGCCCGGGGCAATCAGCCCCAGCATTTT
NA | TRBJ1-6 | TRBV6-4 | NA | CASSDAPGVGPLHF | TGTGCCAGCAGTGACGCTCCCGGGGTTGGACCCCTCCACTTT
NA | TRBJ1-1 | TRBV28 | few | CASSTYRNTEAFF | TGTGCCAGCAGTACATATCGGAACACTGAAGCTTTCTTT
TRBD1 | TRBJ2-3 | TRBV2 | NA | CASSRDRGTDTQYF | TGTGCCAGCAGCAGGGACAGGGGGACCGATACGCAGTATTTT
NA | TRBJ2-3 | TRBV5-1 | NA | CASSLVQGRTDTQYF | TGCGCCAGCAGCTTGGTGCAGGGTCGGACAGATACGCAGTATTTT
NA | TRBJ1-1 | TRBV19 | NA | CASNRGVNTEAFF | TGTGCCAGTAATCGGGGGGTGAACACTGAAGCTTTCTTT
NA | TRBJ1-2 | TRBV6-5 | NA | CASKAWGDNYGYTF | TGTGCCAGCAAGGCTTGGGGCGATAACTATGGCTACACCTTC
NA | TRBJ1-2 | TRBV19 | once | CASSSSTVVYGYTF | TGTGCCAGTAGTAGCTCTACAGTGGTCTATGGCTACACCTTC
NA | TRBJ2-3 | TRBV7-6 | NA | CASSLPFGDTQYF | TGTGCCAGCAGCTTGCCTTTCGGAGATACGCAGTATTTT
NA | TRBJ2-1 | TRBV2 | once | CASSQLETYNEQFF | TGTGCCAGCAGCCAACTTGAAACCTACAATGAGCAGTTCTTC